This TCR beta chain was obtained from a study of blood T cell repertoires in COVID-19. On the study more broadly: COVID-19 samples from acute and convalescent phases originated in the United States, Italy and Spain.

In the authors' methods: How many nucleated cells were present was estimated from reference gene primer amplification. Assay: immunoSEQ multiplex PCR; the TCRdb copy retains only in-frame clones and omits some. The DNA gave D and trimming, while V, J and clone size come from that table. The table lists more than 200,000 clones, about 87% of them singletons, with approximately 2.4% in the top ten. Followed longitudinally, the Seattle patients had been enrolled during active infection. The V and J ends lost 5 bases and 0 bases, in that order; junction bases with no gene match: 3. This CDR3 is 15 amino acids long. CDR1 and CDR2 from the germline V gene are SGHTA and FQGTGA.

The chain is built from TRBV7-3 and TRBJ2-1; 8 positions match TRBD1. This sequence originates from a man aged 25 to 40 with COVID-19, enrolled during active disease. The sample was peripheral blood. CDR3 amino acids: CASSRTGGSYNEQFF. The DNA of the CDR3 is TGTGCCAGCAGCCGCACAGGGGGCTCCTACAATGAGCAGTTCTTC.